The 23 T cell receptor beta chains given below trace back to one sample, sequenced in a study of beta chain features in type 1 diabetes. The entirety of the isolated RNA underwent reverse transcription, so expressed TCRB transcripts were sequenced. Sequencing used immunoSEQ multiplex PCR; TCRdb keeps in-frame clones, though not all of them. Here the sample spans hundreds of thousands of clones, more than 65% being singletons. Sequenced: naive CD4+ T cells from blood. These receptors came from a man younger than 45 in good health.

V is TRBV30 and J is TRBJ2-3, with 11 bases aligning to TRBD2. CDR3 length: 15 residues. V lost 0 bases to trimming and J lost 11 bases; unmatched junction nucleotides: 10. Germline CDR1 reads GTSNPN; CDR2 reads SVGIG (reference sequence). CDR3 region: CAWSVGLAGLGRQYF. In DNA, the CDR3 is TGTGCCTGGAGTGTAGGACTAGCGGGCCTGGGGAGGCAGTATTTT.

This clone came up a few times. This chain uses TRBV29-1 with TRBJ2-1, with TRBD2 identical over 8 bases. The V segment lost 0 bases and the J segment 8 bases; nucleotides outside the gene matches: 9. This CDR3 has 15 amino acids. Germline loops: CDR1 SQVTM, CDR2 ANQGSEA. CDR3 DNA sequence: TGCAGCGTTGAAGATCGGCCGGGAGGGCAGGATGAGCAGTTCTTC. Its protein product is CSVEDRPGGQDEQFF.

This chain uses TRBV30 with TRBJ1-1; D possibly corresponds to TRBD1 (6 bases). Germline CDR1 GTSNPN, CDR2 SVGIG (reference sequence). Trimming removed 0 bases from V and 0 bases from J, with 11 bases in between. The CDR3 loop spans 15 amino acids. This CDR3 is CAWSVPGVVNTEAFF. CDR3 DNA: TGTGCCTGGAGTGTACCAGGGGTGGTGAACACTGAAGCTTTCTTT.

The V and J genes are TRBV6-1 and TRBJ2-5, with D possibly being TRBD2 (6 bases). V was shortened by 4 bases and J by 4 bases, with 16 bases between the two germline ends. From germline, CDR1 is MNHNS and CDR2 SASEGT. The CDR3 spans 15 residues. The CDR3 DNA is TGTGCCAGCAGTGCGGAGGGAGTAAGACGAGAGACCCAGTACTTC. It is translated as CASSAEGVRRETQYF.

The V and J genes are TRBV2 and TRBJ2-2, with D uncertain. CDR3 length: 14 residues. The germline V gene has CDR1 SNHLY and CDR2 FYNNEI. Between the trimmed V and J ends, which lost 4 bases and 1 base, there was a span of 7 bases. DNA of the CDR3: TGTGCCAGCAGTGTTAGGCAGAACACCGGGGAGCTGTTTTTT. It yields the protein CASSVRQNTGELFF.

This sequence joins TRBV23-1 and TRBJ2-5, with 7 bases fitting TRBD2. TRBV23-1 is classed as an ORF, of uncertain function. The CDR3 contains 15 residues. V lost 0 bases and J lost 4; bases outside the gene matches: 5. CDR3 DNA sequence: TGCGCCAGCAGTCAATCGTTCAGGGAGGGAGAGACCCAGTACTTC. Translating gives CASSQSFREGETQYF.

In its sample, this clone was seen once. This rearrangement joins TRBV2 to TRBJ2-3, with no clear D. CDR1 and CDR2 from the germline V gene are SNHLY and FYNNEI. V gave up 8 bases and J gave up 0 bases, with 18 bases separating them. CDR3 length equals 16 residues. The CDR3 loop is CASVTARPTSTDTQYF. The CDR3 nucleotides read TGTGCCAGCGTGACCGCAAGACCCACTAGCACAGATACGCAGTATTTT.

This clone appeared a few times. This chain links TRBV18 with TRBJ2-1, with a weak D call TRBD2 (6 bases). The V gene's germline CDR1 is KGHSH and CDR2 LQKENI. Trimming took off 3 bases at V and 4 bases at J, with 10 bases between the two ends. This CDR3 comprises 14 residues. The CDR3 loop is CASSPSGGYNEQFF. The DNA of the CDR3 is TGTGCCAGCTCACCCTCCGGGGGATACAATGAGCAGTTCTTC.

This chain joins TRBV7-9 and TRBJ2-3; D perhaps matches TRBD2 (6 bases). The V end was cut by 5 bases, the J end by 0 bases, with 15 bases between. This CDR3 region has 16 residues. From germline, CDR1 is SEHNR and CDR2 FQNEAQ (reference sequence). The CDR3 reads CASSAVGGASTDTQYF. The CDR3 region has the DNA TGTGCCAGCAGCGCAGTCGGGGGTGCTAGCACAGATACGCAGTATTTT.

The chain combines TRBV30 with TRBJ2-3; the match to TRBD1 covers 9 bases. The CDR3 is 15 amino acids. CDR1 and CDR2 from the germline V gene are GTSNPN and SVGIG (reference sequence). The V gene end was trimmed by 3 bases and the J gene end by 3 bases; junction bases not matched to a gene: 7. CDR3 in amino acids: CAWRTNRGPTDTQYF. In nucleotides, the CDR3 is TGTGCCTGGAGGACTAACAGGGGGCCGACAGATACGCAGTATTTT.

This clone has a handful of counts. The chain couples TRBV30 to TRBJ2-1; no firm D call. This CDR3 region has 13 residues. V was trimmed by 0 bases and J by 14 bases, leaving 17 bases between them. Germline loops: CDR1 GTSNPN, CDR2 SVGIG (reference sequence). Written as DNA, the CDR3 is TGTGCCTGGAGTGTACTATCGGGCAGGTTGAAGTTCTTC. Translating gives CAWSVLSGRLKFF.

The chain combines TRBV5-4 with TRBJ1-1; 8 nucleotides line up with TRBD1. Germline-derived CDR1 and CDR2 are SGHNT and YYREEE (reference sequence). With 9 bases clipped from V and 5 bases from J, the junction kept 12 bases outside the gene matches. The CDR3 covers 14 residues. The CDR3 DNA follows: TGTGCCATAAGCGGAGGACAGGGCGGGACTGAAGCTTTCTTT. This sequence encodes CAISGGQGGTEAFF.

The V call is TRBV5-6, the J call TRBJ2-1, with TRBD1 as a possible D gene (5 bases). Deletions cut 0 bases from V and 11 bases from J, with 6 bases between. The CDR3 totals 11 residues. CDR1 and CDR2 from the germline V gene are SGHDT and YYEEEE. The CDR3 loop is CASSLEGKQFF. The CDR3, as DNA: TGTGCCAGCAGCTTGGAGGGGAAGCAGTTCTTC.

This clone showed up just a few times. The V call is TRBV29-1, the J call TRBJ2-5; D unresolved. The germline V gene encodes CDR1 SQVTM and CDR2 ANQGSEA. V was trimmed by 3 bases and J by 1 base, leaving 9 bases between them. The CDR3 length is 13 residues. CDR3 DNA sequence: TGCAGCGTTGACCAACCTGGCCAAGAGACCCAGTACTTC. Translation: CSVDQPGQETQYF.

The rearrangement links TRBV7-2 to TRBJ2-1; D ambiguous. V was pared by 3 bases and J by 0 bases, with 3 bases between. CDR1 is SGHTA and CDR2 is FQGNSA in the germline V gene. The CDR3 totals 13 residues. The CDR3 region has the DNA TGTGCCAGCAGCTTCAGCTCCTACAATGAGCAGTTCTTC. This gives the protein CASSFSSYNEQFF.

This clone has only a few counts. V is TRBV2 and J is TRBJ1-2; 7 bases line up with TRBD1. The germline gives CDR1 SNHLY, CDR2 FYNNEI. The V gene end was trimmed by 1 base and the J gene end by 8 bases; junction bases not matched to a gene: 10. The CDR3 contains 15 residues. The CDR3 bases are TGTGCCAGCAGTGAAGAGGCTGCACAGGGGAACGGCTACACCTTC. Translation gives CASSEEAAQGNGYTF.

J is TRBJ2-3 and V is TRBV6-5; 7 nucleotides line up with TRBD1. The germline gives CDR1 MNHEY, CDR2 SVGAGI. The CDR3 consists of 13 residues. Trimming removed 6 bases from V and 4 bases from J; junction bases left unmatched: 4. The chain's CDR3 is CASRGTGADTQYF. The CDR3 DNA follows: TGTGCCAGCAGGGGCACAGGGGCAGATACGCAGTATTTT.

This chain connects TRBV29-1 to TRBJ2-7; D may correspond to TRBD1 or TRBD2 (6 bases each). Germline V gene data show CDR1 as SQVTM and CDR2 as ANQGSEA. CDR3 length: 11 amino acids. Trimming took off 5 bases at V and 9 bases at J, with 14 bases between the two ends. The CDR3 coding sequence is TGCAGCGTTCATGTCAGGGGAGGGCAGTACTTC. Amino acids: CSVHVRGGQYF.

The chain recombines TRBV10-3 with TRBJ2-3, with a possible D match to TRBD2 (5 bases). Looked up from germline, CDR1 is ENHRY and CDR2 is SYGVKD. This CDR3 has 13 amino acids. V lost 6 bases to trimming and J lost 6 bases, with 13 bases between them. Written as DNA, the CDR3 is TGTGCCATCAGCCTGACTACGGGGGATACGCAGTATTTT. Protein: CAISLTTGDTQYF.

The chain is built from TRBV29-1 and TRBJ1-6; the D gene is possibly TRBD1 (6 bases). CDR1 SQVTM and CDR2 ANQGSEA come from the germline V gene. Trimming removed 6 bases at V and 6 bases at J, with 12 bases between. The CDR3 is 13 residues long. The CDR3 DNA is TGCAGCGTCGCCCGGACAGTTAATTCACCCCTCCACTTT. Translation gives CSVARTVNSPLHF.

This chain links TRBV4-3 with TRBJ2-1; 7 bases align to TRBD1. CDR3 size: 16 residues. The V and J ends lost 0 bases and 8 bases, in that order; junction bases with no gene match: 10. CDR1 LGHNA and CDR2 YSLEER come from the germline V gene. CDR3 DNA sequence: TGCGCCAGCAGCCAAGAATCGGAACAGGGGTTTTATGAGCAGTTCTTC. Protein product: CASSQESEQGFYEQFF.

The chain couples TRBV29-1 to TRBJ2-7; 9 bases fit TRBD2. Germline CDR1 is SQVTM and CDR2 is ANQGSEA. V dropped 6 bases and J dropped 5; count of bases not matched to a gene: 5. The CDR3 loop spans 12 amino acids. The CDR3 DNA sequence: TGCAGCGTCTTTAGCGGGAGCAACGAGCAGTACTTC. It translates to CSVFSGSNEQYF.

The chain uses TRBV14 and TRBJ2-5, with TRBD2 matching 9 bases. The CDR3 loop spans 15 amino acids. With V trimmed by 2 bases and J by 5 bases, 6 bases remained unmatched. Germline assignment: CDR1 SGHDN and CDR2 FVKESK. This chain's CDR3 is CASSQWRGGAETQYF. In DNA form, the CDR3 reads TGTGCCAGCAGCCAATGGCGGGGGGGCGCGGAGACCCAGTACTTC.